Below are 15 T cell receptor beta chains sequenced from a single sample in a study of T cell clonotyping in hematopoietic cell transplantation. Using immunoSEQ multiplex PCR, the repertoire was profiled, and TCRdb retains in-frame clones only, with some absent. Of 6,300 or so clones listed, around 85% are singletons. Specimen: peripheral blood mononuclear cells, collected 180 days after allogeneic stem cell transplant. The receptors were sampled from a female patient between 50 and 59 years old who had an allogeneic stem cell transplant from an unrelated donor, so the T cells may come from the graft donor. Some clones in this sample may be carry-over from other donors' samples.

V usage is TRBV5-1 and J usage is TRBJ1-1, with 7 bases aligning to TRBD1. The CDR3 length is 17 residues. Looked up from germline, CDR1 is SGHRS and CDR2 is YFSETQ. J lost 5 bases, V lost 4 bases, and 17 bases had no gene match. The chain's CDR3 is CASSKGGTVEHSTEAFF. For the CDR3, the DNA is TGCGCCAGCAGCAAGGGAGGGACAGTCGAACACAGTACTGAAGCTTTCTTT. Full variable domain (remainder filled in from reference TRBV5-1 and TRBJ1-1): KAGVTQTPRYLIKTRGQQVTLSCSPISGHRSVSWYQQTPGQGLQFLFEYFSETQRNKGNFPGRFSGRQFSNSRSEMNVSTLELGDSALYLCASSKGGTVEHSTEAFFGQGTRLTVV.

The rearrangement joins TRBV7-6 to TRBJ1-5, with D uncertain. The germline gives CDR1 SGHVS, CDR2 FNYEAQ. This CDR3 has 13 residues. V gave up 5 bases and J gave up 6 bases, with 11 bases separating them. This chain's CDR3 is CASSPRHPQPQHF. DNA of the CDR3: TGTGCCAGCAGCCCGAGACACCCTCAGCCCCAGCATTTT.

This clone is classed as large. This sample also contains other DNA sequences that code for the same CDR3. This chain uses TRBV28 with TRBJ1-5, with D perhaps TRBD1 (5 bases). The CDR3 length is 14 residues. Germline V gene data show CDR1 as MDHEN and CDR2 as SYDVKM. V lost 2 bases and J 2 bases, leaving 7 bases between the germline ends. The CDR3: CASSLDRGNQPQHF. For the CDR3, the DNA is TGTGCCAGCAGTTTAGACAGAGGCAATCAGCCCCAGCATTTT.

This clone was found once. The chain employs TRBV4-2 and TRBJ1-6, with D possibly matching TRBD1 (6 bases). Germline values: CDR1 LGHNA, CDR2 YNFKEQ. The CDR3 loop spans 18 amino acids. V dropped 4 bases and J dropped 2 bases, with 18 bases sitting between them. In nucleotides, the CDR3 is TGTGCCAGCAGCCCAGGGCGGCCAGGGGTAACCTATAATTCACCCCTCCACTTT. Its translation is CASSPGRPGVTYNSPLHF.

The chain links TRBV2 to TRBJ2-7, with TRBD2 as a possible D gene (6 bases). This CDR3 is built from 15 residues. Germline V gene lookup returns CDR1 SNHLY and CDR2 FYNNEI. Trimming shortened V by 2 bases and J by 3 bases, and 14 bases separated the two germline ends. CDR3 amino acids: CASSEQAGRNYEQYF. CDR3 nucleotides: TGTGCCAGCAGTGAACAAGCAGGGAGGAACTACGAGCAGTACTTC.

The J gene is TRBJ1-5, the V gene TRBV28; the D gene is possibly TRBD1 (5 bases). V gave up 5 bases and J gave up 11 bases, with 22 bases separating them. This CDR3 has 15 amino acids. CDR1 is MDHEN and CDR2 is SYDVKM in the germline V gene. CDR3 coding DNA: TGTGCCAGCAGTCGTCCCGGGGCGGAATCCCAAACCCAGCATTTT. This sequence encodes CASSRPGAESQTQHF. The full variable domain, with the rest looked up from reference TRBV28 and TRBJ1-5, is DVKVTQSSRYLVKRTGEKVFLECVQDMDHENMFWYRQDPGLGLRLIYFSYDVKMKEKGDIPEGYSVSREKKERFSLILESASTNQTSMYLCASSRPGAESQTQHFGDGTRLSIL.

The chain uses TRBV28 and TRBJ1-6; maybe TRBD1 (5 bases). Germline V gene data show CDR1 as MDHEN and CDR2 as SYDVKM. The CDR3 is 14 residues long. V lost 3 bases to trimming and J lost 8 bases, with 11 bases between them. The CDR3 region is CASSFAQGYSPLHF. CDR3 DNA sequence: TGTGCCAGCAGTTTCGCGCAGGGTTATTCACCCCTCCACTTT.

This clone appeared a few times. The chain has TRBV27 and TRBJ2-3; D unresolved. The length of the CDR3 is 14 residues. With 8 bases removed from V and 2 bases from J, the gap between germline ends came to 14 bases. Germline CDR1 MNHEY, CDR2 SMNVEV (reference sequence). The CDR3 here is CASGPGPYTDTQYF. CDR3 sequence (DNA): TGTGCCAGCGGACCGGGTCCTTACACAGATACGCAGTATTTT.

This clone has a handful of counts. The genes are TRBV28 and TRBJ2-7, with 11 bases fitting TRBD1. V trimming: 6 bases; J trimming: 5 bases; junction bases outside the gene matches: 9. Per the germline V gene, CDR1 is MDHEN and CDR2 is SYDVKM. This CDR3 comprises 15 residues. The DNA of the CDR3 is TGTGCCAGCAGCCTCGGGGGACAGGGGGGCCACGAGCAGTACTTC. It specifies CASSLGGQGGHEQYF.

The V gene is TRBV6-6, the J gene TRBJ2-1; 7 bases are shared with TRBD2. The junction had 4 bases not matched to a gene; V was cut back by 2 bases and J by 6 bases. The CDR3 loop spans 14 amino acids. Germline CDR1 and CDR2: MNHNY and SVGAGI (reference sequence). CDR3 sequence reads: CASSYDSSGNEQFF. In DNA, the CDR3 is TGTGCCAGCAGTTACGATTCTAGCGGCAATGAGCAGTTCTTC.

This chain uses TRBV11-2 with TRBJ1-6; 7 bases line up with TRBD1. Germline-derived CDR1 and CDR2 are SGHAT and FQNNGV. The CDR3 covers 14 residues. J was trimmed by 4 bases and V by 8 bases; bases with no gene match: 5. DNA for the CDR3: TGTGCCAGCGTACAGGGGCCGTATAATTCACCCCTCCACTTT. Its translation: CASVQGPYNSPLHF. The full variable domain, completed using reference TRBV11-2 and TRBJ1-6, is EAGVAQSPRYKIIEKRQSVAFWCNPISGHATLYWYQQILGQGPKLLIQFQNNGVVDDSQLPKDRFSAERLKGVDSTLKIQPAKLEDSAVYLCASVQGPYNSPLHFGNGTRLTVT.

The chain carries TRBV7-2 and TRBJ1-5; D is perhaps TRBD1 (5 bases). Germline lookup yields CDR1 SGHTA and CDR2 FQGNSA. The CDR3 contains 13 residues. The V end was cut by 3 bases, the J end by 4 bases, with 7 bases between. The CDR3 nucleotides are TGTGCCAGCAGCTTGGGGCCGAATCAGCCCCAGCATTTT. Translated, it gives CASSLGPNQPQHF.

The V and J genes are TRBV21-1 and TRBJ2-3; the DNA was not compared with TRBD2, the D call given in the table. TRBV21-1 is reported as a pseudogene. CDR3 length: 14 amino acids. As DNA, the CDR3 is TGTGCCAGCAGCCGGTGGCCCCTGGAGGATACGCAGTATTTT. Its translation is CASSRWPLEDTQYF.

The J gene is TRBJ1-2, the V gene TRBV10-3; D not certain. Looked up from germline, CDR1 is ENHRY and CDR2 is SYGVKD. This CDR3 spans 14 amino acids. Trimming took off 0 bases at V and 2 bases at J, with 7 bases between the two ends. The CDR3 here is CAISESLGNYGYTF. For the CDR3, the DNA is TGTGCCATCAGTGAGTCCTTAGGGAACTATGGCTACACCTTC.

The chain is built from TRBV30 and TRBJ1-2, with D tentatively TRBD1 (5 bases). The V end was cut by 0 bases, the J end by 6 bases, with 14 bases between. Looked up from germline, CDR1 is GTSNPN and CDR2 is SVGIG (reference sequence). There are 14 residues in the CDR3. The CDR3 nucleotides read TGTGCCTGGAGTGTGGGGGGGTGGAGGGATGGCTACACCTTC. It is translated as CAWSVGGWRDGYTF.